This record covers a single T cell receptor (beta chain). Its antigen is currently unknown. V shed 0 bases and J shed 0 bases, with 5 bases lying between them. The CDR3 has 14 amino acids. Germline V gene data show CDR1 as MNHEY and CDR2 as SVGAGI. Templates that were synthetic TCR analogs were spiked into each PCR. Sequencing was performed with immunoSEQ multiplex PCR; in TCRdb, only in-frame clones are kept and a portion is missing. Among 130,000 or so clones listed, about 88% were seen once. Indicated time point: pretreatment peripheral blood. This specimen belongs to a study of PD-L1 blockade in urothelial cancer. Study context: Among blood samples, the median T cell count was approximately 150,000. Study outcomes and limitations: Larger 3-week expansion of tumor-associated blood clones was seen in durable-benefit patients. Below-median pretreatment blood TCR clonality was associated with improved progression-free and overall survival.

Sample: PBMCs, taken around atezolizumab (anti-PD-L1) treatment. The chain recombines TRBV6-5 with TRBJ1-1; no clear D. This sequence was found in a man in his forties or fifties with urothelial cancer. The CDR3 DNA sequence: TGTGCCAGCAGTTACTCGAGGGTGAACACTGAAGCTTTCTTT. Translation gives CASSYSRVNTEAFF.